This T cell receptor beta chain was found in a study of blood T cell repertoires in COVID-19. Study context: There were acute and convalescent COVID-19 samples, and they came from the United States, Italy and Spain. Sources were T cells, B-cell-depleted T cells, or PBMCs; the material itself was cDNA or gDNA.

Per the study methods: It was from reference gene primer amplification that nucleated cell counts were estimated. The repertoire was sequenced with immunoSEQ multiplex PCR; TCRdb's copy has only in-frame clones and lacks some. V, J and clone size reflect that table, while D and trimming were determined from the DNA. The repertoire holds about 150,000 clones, roughly 89% seen once, with less than 5.5% in the top ten. Looked up from germline, CDR1 is SGHDN and CDR2 is FVKESK. There are 14 residues in the CDR3. V was pared by 6 bases and J by 1 base, with 11 bases between. Sequencing was done on a sample of peripheral blood. This receptor was taken from a human donor in a cohort sampled during active COVID-19. The chain combines TRBV14 with TRBJ2-3; D is unclear. The CDR3 region is CASRGPYRTDTQYF. The CDR3 bases are TGTGCCAGCAGGGGCCCTTACCGCACAGATACGCAGTATTTT.